This T cell receptor beta chain emerged from a study of metastatic and nonmetastatic thyroid tumors (dated by TCRdb to about 2020). Some background on the complete study: Repertoires were compared across peripheral blood and tumor or nodule tissue samples from malignant and benign thyroid patients. Findings and caveats that apply to the study as a whole: TCR beta diversity was reported as significantly higher in malignant tumors than in benign nodules, in both blood and tumor samples.

CDR1 and CDR2 are drawn from the germline V gene: SGHAT, FQNNGV. There are 14 amino acids in the CDR3, from cysteine to phenylalanine inclusive. Solely the CDR3 DNA is kept, with 42 bases framed from the first base. Note on this clone: Its binding antigen is unknown. A junction boundary mismatches the germline segment, possibly from a read error.

Libraries were constructed by PCR. TCRdb records Illumina HiSeq 4000 as the sequencer. The TCR beta-chain CDR3 region of each patient was profiled by high-throughput sequencing. In the source study's methods: Drawing on CDR3 differences between clinicopathological groups, the researchers built a classifier meant to tell apart patients with distant-metastatic papillary thyroid cancer. Repertoire diversity was assessed with the Shannon index, and tumor-blood repertoire similarity with the Morisita-Horn index. TCRdb trimmed public reads at Q25 via fastp, called clones via MiXCR and kept in-frame beta chains. V and J calls and clone size were set by TCRdb, not the authors. The sample data list about 24,000 clones, and more than 15% of these were observed just once. Clones ranked in the top ten supply 2.5% to 3% of the sample. None of the patients had been given any treatment before thyroid surgery. The study retrospectively analysed patient clinical samples collected from about 2011 to 2018 using T-cell receptor beta sequencing.

The sequence was obtained from a male donor with papillary thyroid cancer or a benign thyroid nodule (not recorded which). Some clones in this sample may be carry-over from other donors' samples. Sequencing was performed on adjacent normal tissue. The chain links TRBV11-2 with TRBJ2-7; 7 bases in between match TRBD1. The CDR3 reads CATQGSSGTHERYF. The DNA sequence reads TGTGCCACACAGGGGTCCTCGGGGACCCACGAGCGGTACTTC.